This T cell receptor beta chain was found in a study of cytomegalovirus exposure and HLA in healthy donors. Study results and limitations: Later, an analysis found that common viral pathogens appeared to be linked with several of the most significant clusters.

Both 60 Vbeta primers and 13 Jbeta primers went into the PCR. TCRdb's table, derived via immunoSEQ multiplex PCR, lists solely in-frame clones and lacks some. The sample has 100,000 to 150,000 clones, roughly four fifths seen once. In regard to this clone: Its antigen is undetermined.

Nominally healthy donors were sampled, though unrecorded immune exposures were likely. This CDR3 spans 13 amino acids. The V gene's germline CDR1 is MNHNS and CDR2 SASEGT. Trimming took off 2 bases at V and 2 bases at J, with 6 bases between the two ends. V usage is TRBV6-1 and J usage is TRBJ1-2; D call uncertain. The TCR was taken from a woman in her thirties or forties in good health and CMV-seropositive. Sequencing was carried out using PBMCs. The CDR3 here is CASSERRNYGYTF. As DNA, the CDR3 is TGTGCCAGCAGTGAAAGGAGGAACTATGGCTACACCTTC.